This T cell receptor beta chain comes out of a study of blood T cell repertoires in COVID-19. Turning to the study itself: Sites in the United States, Italy and Spain provided acute and convalescent COVID-19 samples. T cells, B-cell-depleted T cells, or PBMCs provided the cDNA or gDNA that served as material.

CDR3 length: 16 residues. With V trimmed by 2 bases and J by 4 bases, 7 bases remained unmatched. The germline CDR1 and CDR2 sequences are KGHDR and SFDVKD. This clone was found a few times. As originally analysed: Reference gene primer amplification yielded estimated nucleated cell counts. Libraries were prepared by immunoSEQ multiplex PCR; TCRdb keeps only in-frame clonotypes and omits some of them. Clonal size and the V and J genes are those of that table, whereas D and trimming came from the DNA. The sample has approximately 310,000 clones, more than 70% seen once. The sample consisted of peripheral blood. J is TRBJ2-1 and V is TRBV24-1; TRBD1 aligns across 7 bases. The receptor was derived from a woman aged 50 to 60 who had recovered from COVID-19. The CDR3 sequence: CATSDSTGANYNEQFF. The CDR3 DNA sequence: TGTGCCACCAGTGATTCCACAGGGGCGAATTACAATGAGCAGTTCTTC.